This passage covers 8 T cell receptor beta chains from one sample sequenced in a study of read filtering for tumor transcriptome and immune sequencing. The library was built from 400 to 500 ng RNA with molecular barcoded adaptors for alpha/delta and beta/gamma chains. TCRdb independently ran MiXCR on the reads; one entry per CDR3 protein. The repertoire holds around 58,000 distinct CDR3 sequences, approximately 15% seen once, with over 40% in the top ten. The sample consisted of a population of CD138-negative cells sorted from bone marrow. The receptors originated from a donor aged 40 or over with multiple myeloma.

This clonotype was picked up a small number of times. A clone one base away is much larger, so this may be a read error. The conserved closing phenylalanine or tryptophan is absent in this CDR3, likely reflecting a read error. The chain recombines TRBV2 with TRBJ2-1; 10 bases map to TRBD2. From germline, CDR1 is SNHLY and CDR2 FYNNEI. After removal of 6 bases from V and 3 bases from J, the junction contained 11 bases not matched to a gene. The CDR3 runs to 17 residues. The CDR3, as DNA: TGTGCCAGCAGAGAGCGGTCTAGCGGGAGCTTCTACAATGAGCAGTTCCTC. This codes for CASRERSSGSFYNEQFL.

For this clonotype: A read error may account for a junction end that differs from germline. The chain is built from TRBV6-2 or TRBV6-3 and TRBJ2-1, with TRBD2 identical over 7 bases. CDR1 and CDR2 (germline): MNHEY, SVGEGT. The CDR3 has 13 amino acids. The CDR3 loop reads CATRASGDKEQFF. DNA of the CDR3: TGTGCCACTCGAGCTAGCGGCGACAAAGAGCAGTTCTTC.

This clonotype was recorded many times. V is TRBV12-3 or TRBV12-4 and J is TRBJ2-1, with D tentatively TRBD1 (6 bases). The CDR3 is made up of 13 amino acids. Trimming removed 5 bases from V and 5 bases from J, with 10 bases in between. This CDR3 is CASSHRENNEQFF. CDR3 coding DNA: TGTGCCAGCAGTCACAGGGAGAACAATGAGCAGTTCTTC.

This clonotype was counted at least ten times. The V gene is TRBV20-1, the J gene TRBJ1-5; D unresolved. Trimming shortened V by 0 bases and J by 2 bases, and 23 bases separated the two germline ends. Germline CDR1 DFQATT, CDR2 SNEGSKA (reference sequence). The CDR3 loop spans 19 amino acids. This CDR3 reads CSARDQNVGSGPGNQPQHF. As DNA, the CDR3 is TGCAGTGCTAGAGACCAGAACGTAGGTTCTGGTCCCGGCAATCAGCCCCAGCATTTT.

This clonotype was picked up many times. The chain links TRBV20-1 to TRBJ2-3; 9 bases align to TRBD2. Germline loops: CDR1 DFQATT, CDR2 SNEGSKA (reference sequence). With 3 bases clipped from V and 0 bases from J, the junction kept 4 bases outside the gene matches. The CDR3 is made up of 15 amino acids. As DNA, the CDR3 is TGCAGTGCTAGCTCTAGCGGGGTTAGCACAGATACGCAGTATTTT. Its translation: CSASSSGVSTDTQYF.

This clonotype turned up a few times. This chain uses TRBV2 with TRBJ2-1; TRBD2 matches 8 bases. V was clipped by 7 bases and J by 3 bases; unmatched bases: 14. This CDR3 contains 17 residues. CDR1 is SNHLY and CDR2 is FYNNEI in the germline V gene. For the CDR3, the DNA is TGTGCCAGCATTCGTCTTGACGGGAGGGCCGTCTACAATGAGCAGTTCTTC. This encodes CASIRLDGRAVYNEQFF. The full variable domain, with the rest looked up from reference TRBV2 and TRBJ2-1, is EPEVTQTPSHQVTQMGQEVILRCVPISNHLYFYWYRQILGQKVEFLVSFYNNEISEKSEIFDDQFSVERPDGSNFTLKIRSTKLEDSAMYFCASIRLDGRAVYNEQFFGPGTRLTVL.

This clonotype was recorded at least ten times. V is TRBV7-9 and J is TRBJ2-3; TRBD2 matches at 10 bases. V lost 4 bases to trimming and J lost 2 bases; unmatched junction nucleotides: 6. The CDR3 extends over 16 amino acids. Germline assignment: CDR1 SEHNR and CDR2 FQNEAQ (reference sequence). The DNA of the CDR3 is TGTGCCAGCAGCTCCCGGACTAGCGGTATCACAGATACGCAGTATTTT. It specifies CASSSRTSGITDTQYF.

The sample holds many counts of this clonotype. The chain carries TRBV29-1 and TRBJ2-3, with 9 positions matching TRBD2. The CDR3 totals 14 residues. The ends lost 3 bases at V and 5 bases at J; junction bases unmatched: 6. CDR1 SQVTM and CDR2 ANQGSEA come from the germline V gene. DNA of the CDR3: TGCAGCGTTGATAGGACTAGCGCCGGAGATACGCAGTATTTT. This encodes CSVDRTSAGDTQYF.